This T cell receptor (beta chain) stems from a study of blood T cell repertoires in COVID-19. At the level of the study: COVID-19 samples, acute and convalescent, were from the United States, Italy and Spain. From T cells, B-cell-depleted T cells, or PBMCs came the material, which was cDNA or gDNA.

Original data processing: Amplification of reference gene primers provided the estimated nucleated cell counts. Data came from immunoSEQ multiplex PCR; TCRdb stores just in-frame clones and leaves some out. For V, J and clone size, that table is used; D and trimming come from the DNA. This sample has some 150,000 clones; roughly 85% occur once, and the top ten carry around 3.2%. The germline V gene has CDR1 SGDLS and CDR2 YYNGEE. CDR3 length equals 16 residues. The ends lost 0 bases at V and 4 bases at J; junction bases unmatched: 5. The TCR sequence derives from a man aged 50 to 60 with acute or convalescent COVID-19. The rearrangement joins TRBV9 to TRBJ1-1, with 11 bases lining up with TRBD1. The sequenced material came from peripheral blood. The CDR3 DNA reads TGTGCCAGCAGCGTAGTAGGGACAGGGGGAGTCACTGAAGCTTTCTTT. This translates into CASSVVGTGGVTEAFF.